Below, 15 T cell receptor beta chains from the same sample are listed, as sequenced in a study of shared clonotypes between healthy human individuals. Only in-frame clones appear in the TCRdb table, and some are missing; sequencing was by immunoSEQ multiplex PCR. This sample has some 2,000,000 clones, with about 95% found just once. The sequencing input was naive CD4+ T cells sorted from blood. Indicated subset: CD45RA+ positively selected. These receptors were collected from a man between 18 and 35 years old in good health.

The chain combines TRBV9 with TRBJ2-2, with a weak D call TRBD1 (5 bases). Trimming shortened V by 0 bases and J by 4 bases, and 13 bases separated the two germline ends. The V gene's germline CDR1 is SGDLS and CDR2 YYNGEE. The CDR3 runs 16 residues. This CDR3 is CASSVDSWGATGELFF. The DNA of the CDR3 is TGTGCCAGCAGCGTAGACTCATGGGGCGCCACCGGGGAGCTGTTTTTT.

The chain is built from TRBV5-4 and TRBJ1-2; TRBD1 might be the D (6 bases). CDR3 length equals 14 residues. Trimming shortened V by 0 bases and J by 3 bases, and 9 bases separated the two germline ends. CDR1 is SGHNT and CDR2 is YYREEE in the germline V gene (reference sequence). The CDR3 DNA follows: TGTGCCAGCAGCTTGGGGGGGCCCGACTATGGCTACACCTTC. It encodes CASSLGGPDYGYTF.

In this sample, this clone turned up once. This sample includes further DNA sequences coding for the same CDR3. The CDR3 nucleotides read TGTGCCAGCAGTTACTCCGACTCACCCCTCCACTTT. Residues: CASSYSDSPLHF. The chain links TRBV6-5 to TRBJ1-6; no definite D call. From germline, CDR1 is MNHEY and CDR2 SVGAGI. V lost 0 bases and J 10 bases, leaving 4 bases between the germline ends. The CDR3 contains 12 residues.

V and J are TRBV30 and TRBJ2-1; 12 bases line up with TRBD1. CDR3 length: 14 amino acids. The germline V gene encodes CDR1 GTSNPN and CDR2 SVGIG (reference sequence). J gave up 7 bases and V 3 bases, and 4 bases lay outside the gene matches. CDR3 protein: CAWRGTGGWNEQFF. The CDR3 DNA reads TGTGCCTGGAGGGGGACAGGGGGCTGGAATGAGCAGTTCTTC.

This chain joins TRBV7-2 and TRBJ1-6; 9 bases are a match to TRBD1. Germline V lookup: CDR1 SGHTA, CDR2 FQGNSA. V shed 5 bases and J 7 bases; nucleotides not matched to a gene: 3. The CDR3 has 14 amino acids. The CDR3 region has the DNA TGTGCCAGCAGCCGGGACAGGGCGAATTCACCCCTCCACTTT. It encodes CASSRDRANSPLHF.

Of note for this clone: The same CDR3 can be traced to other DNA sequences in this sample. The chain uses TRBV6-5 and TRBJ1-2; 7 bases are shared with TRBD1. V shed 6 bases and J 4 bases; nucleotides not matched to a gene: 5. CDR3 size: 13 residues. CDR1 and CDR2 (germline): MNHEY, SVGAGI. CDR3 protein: CASSPRQGYGYTF. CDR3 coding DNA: TGTGCCAGCAGCCCCCGACAGGGCTATGGCTACACCTTC.

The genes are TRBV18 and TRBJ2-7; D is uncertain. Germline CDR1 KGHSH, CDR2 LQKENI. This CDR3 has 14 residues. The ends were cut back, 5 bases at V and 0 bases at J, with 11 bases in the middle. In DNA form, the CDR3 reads TGTGCCAGCTCAACCACAGAGGTCTCCTACGAGCAGTACTTC. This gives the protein CASSTTEVSYEQYF. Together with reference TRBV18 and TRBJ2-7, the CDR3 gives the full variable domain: NAGVMQNPRHLVRRRGQEARLRCSPMKGHSHVYWYRQLPEEGLKFMVYLQKENIIDESGMPKERFSAEFPKEGPSILRIQQVVRGDSAAYFCASSTTEVSYEQYFGPGTRLTVT.

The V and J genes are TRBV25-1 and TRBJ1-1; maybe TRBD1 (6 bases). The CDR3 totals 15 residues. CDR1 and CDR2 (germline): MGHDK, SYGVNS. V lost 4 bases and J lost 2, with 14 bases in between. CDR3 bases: TGTGCCAGCAGTGGGGGACAAACTCGAAACACTGAAGCTTTCTTT. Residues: CASSGGQTRNTEAFF.

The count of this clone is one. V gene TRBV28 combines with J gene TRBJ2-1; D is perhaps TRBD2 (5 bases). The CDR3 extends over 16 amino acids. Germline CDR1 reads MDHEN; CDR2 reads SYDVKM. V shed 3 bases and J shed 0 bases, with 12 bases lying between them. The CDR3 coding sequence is TGTGCCAGCAGTTTCGAGGGTCTGGGCTCCTACAATGAGCAGTTCTTC. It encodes CASSFEGLGSYNEQFF.

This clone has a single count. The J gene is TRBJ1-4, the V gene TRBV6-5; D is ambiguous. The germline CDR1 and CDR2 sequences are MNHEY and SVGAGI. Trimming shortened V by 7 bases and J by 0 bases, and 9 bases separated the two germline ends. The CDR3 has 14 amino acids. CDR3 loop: CASTRTATNEKLFF. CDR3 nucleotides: TGTGCCAGCACCAGGACGGCAACTAATGAAAAACTGTTTTTT.

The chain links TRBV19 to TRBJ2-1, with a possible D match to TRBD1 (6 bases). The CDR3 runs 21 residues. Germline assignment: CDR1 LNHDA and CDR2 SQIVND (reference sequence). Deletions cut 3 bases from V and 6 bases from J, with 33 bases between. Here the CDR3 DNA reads TGTGCCAGTAGTATCCGGAAACGGACAGCTAATCTAACAAGAACAGGCAATGAGCAGTTCTTC. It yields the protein CASSIRKRTANLTRTGNEQFF.

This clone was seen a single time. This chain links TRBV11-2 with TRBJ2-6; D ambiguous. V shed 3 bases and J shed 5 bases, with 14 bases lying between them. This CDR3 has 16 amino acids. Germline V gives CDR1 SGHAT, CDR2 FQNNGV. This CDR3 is CASSLSPPVWANVLTF. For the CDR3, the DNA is TGTGCCAGCAGCTTGAGCCCTCCTGTCTGGGCCAACGTCCTGACTTTC.

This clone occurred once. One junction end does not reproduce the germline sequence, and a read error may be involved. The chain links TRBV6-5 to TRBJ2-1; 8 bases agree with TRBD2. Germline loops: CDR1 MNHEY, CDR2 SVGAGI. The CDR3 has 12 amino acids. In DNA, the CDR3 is TGTGCCAGCAGTTCCGCCGGGACTAGAAGTGTCTTC. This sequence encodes CASSSAGTRSVF.

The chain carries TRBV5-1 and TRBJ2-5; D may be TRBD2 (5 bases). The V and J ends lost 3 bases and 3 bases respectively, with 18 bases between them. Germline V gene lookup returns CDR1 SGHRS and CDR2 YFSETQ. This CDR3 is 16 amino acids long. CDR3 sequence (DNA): TGCGCCAGCAGCTGGAATGCGGAGGCGCCAGAAGAGACCCAGTACTTC. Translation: CASSWNAEAPEETQYF.

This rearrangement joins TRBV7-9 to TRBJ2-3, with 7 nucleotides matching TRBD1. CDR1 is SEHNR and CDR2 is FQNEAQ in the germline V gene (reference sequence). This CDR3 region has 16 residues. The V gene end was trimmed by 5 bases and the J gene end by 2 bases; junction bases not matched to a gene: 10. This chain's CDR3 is CASSLGQSTSTDTQYF. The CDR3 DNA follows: TGTGCCAGCAGCCTGGGACAGTCGACTTCCACAGATACGCAGTATTTT.